The T cell receptor beta chain under discussion was sequenced for a study of T cells in Graves' hyperthyroidism and ophthalmopathy. In the study overall: Pretreatment peripheral blood was obtained at initial diagnosis.

RNA transcripts provided the source from which TCR beta CDR3 regions were amplified. The HTBI set primed first-round TCR CDR3 RT-PCR. A single record per CDR3 protein comes from TCRdb applying MiXCR to the multiplex PCR reads. The sample lists fewer than 700,000 distinct CDR3 sequences, roughly 15% occurring once. Patients were aged 18 to 65, had disease duration under 2 months, and had newly diagnosed hyperthyroidism. Not enrolled were patients with uncontrolled infection, other autoimmune disease, pregnancy or lactation. This clonotype was counted ten times or more. Its antigen remains unidentified. Looked up from germline, CDR1 is MDHEN and CDR2 is SYDVKM. CDR3 length: 15 amino acids. With V trimmed by 6 bases and J by 4 bases, 12 bases remained unmatched. Study-level points and caveats: Ophthalmopathy prediction by the model preceded onset by a median about 6.5 months.

Sequencing used blood. This chain uses TRBV28 with TRBJ2-7; 7 nucleotides align to TRBD1. This TCR was recovered from a woman between 25 and 40 years old with Graves' hyperthyroidism. CDR3 in amino acids: CASSRAGGTGYEQYF. CDR3 DNA sequence: TGTGCCAGCAGCCGGGCAGGGGGTACGGGGTACGAGCAGTACTTC.